A selection of T cell receptor beta chains follows, all from one sample in a study of T-cell reconstitution after alpha-beta-depleted transplantation in children. TCRdb ran MiXCR on the PCR reads and lists one entry per CDR3 protein. The profile shows about 980,000 distinct CDR3 sequences, roughly 29% of them singletons. This specimen consisted of PBMCs, mostly from graft donor cells, obtained 360 days after TCRalphabeta/CD19-depleted stem cell transplant. The receptor source for this set is a boy under two years old who had a stem cell transplant for SCID, so the T cells may come from the graft donor. The CDR3 runs from the conserved cysteine through the conserved F or W. A D gene is named only where the DNA matches it firmly. Size is stated for part of the rows, as once, few or many counts, or as a class when the clone is expanded.

CDR3 protein: CSAGPPRGGDYGYTF
CDR3 DNA: TGCAGTGCTGGGCCACCTCGAGGGGGTGACTATGGCTACACCTTC
D gene: NA
J gene: TRBJ1-2
V gene: TRBV20-1
clone size: NA

CDR3 protein: CASSYSNRGEGSAFF
CDR3 DNA: TGTGCCAGCAGTTACTCGAACAGGGGCGAGGGATCAGCTTTCTTT
D gene: TRBD1
J gene: TRBJ1-1
V gene: TRBV6-5
clone size: few

CDR3 protein: CASSPGQHSYEQYF
CDR3 DNA: TGCGCCAGCAGCCCGGGACAGCACTCCTACGAGCAGTACTTC
D gene: TRBD1
J gene: TRBJ2-7
V gene: TRBV4-1
clone size: few

CDR3 protein: CASSFRPGTGGPRVVEKLFF
CDR3 DNA: TGTGCCAGCAGCTTTAGGCCCGGGACAGGGGGCCCTCGCGTCGTAGAAAAACTGTTTTTT
D gene: TRBD1
J gene: TRBJ1-4
V gene: TRBV13
clone size: NA

CDR3 protein: CASSSLWTTGPSGQPQHF
CDR3 DNA: TGTGCCAGCAGTTCCCTATGGACGACAGGGCCCTCCGGTCAGCCCCAGCATTTT
D gene: TRBD1
J gene: TRBJ1-5
V gene: TRBV28
clone size: NA

CDR3 protein: CSARTGNHEQYF
CDR3 DNA: TGCAGTGCTCGGACAGGGAACCACGAGCAGTACTTC
D gene: TRBD1
J gene: TRBJ2-7
V gene: TRBV20-1
clone size: NA

CDR3 protein: CSARDKGGVQDTQYF
CDR3 DNA: TGCAGTGCTAGAGATAAGGGGGGCGTCCAAGATACGCAGTATTTT
D gene: NA
J gene: TRBJ2-3
V gene: TRBV20-1
clone size: NA

CDR3 protein: CSAGGSGNYEQYF
CDR3 DNA: TGCAGTGCCGGAGGGTCGGGTAACTACGAGCAGTACTTC
D gene: NA
J gene: TRBJ2-7
V gene: TRBV20-1
clone size: few

CDR3 protein: CAWSRDRDNEQFF
CDR3 DNA: TGTGCCTGGAGTCGGGACAGGGACAATGAGCAGTTCTTC
D gene: TRBD1
J gene: TRBJ2-1
V gene: TRBV30
clone size: few

CDR3 protein: CASRPDGWNEKLFF
CDR3 DNA: TGTGCCAGCAGACCGGACGGCTGGAATGAAAAACTGTTTTTT
D gene: NA
J gene: TRBJ1-4
V gene: TRBV12-3/TRBV12-4
clone size: few

CDR3 protein: CASSQDAGSFSYEQYF
CDR3 DNA: TGTGCCAGCAGCCAAGATGCAGGGTCCTTCTCCTACGAGCAGTACTTC
D gene: NA
J gene: TRBJ2-7
V gene: TRBV14
clone size: NA

CDR3 protein: CASIPDQYNEQFF
CDR3 DNA: TGTGCCAGCATCCCGGACCAATACAATGAGCAGTTCTTC
D gene: NA
J gene: TRBJ2-1
V gene: TRBV2
clone size: few

CDR3 protein: CASSGAWGQVRTDTQYF
CDR3 DNA: TGTGCCAGCAGTGGCGCATGGGGACAGGTCCGCACAGATACGCAGTATTTT
D gene: TRBD1
J gene: TRBJ2-3
V gene: TRBV2
clone size: few

CDR3 protein: CSASRTGLAKNIQYF
CDR3 DNA: TGCAGTGCTAGTAGGACAGGGCTAGCCAAAAACATTCAGTACTTC
D gene: TRBD1
J gene: TRBJ2-4
V gene: TRBV20-1
clone size: NA

CDR3 protein: CASSSTGTPSDTQYF
CDR3 DNA: TGTGCCAGCAGCTCAACCGGGACTCCCTCAGATACGCAGTATTTT
D gene: NA
J gene: TRBJ2-3
V gene: TRBV7-3
clone size: NA

CDR3 protein: CASGSRGGGNTIYF
CDR3 DNA: TGTGCCAGCGGATCCCGTGGGGGAGGAAACACCATATATTTT
D gene: NA
J gene: TRBJ1-3
V gene: TRBV6-1
clone size: NA

CDR3 protein: CSAIRGRSDTNEQFF
CDR3 DNA: TGCAGTGCTATAAGGGGACGATCCGACACCAATGAGCAGTTCTTC
D gene: NA
J gene: TRBJ2-1
V gene: TRBV20-1
clone size: NA

CDR3 protein: CASSQERRGGLDTQYF
CDR3 DNA: TGTGCCAGCAGCCAAGAACGGCGGGGGGGCTTAGATACGCAGTATTTT
D gene: TRBD2
J gene: TRBJ2-3
V gene: TRBV4-2
clone size: NA

CDR3 protein: CASSVGPSNEKLFF
CDR3 DNA: TGTGCCAGCAGTGTCGGGCCCTCTAATGAAAAACTGTTTTTT
D gene: NA
J gene: TRBJ1-4
V gene: TRBV2
clone size: NA

CDR3 protein: CASSRTGGESDTQYF
CDR3 DNA: TGTGCCAGCAGTCGGACAGGGGGCGAATCAGATACGCAGTATTTT
D gene: TRBD1
J gene: TRBJ2-3
V gene: TRBV2
clone size: NA

CDR3 protein: CASSEAGGTIGEYF
CDR3 DNA: TGTGCCAGCAGTGAAGCCGGAGGGACCATAGGGGAGTATTTT
D gene: NA
J gene: TRBJ2-3
V gene: TRBV6-1
clone size: NA

CDR3 protein: CASSFGGAGGKRETQYF
CDR3 DNA: TGTGCCAGCAGTTTTGGCGGCGCAGGGGGTAAGAGAGAGACCCAGTACTTC
D gene: TRBD1
J gene: TRBJ2-5
V gene: TRBV28
clone size: NA

CDR3 protein: CSARGTASAYEQYF
CDR3 DNA: TGCAGTGCTAGAGGGACGGCCTCGGCCTACGAGCAGTACTTC
D gene: NA
J gene: TRBJ2-7
V gene: TRBV20-1
clone size: NA

CDR3 protein: CASSGRDRGFYEQYF
CDR3 DNA: TGTGCCAGCAGTGGCCGGGACAGAGGATTCTACGAGCAGTACTTC
D gene: TRBD1
J gene: TRBJ2-7
V gene: TRBV25-1
clone size: many

CDR3 protein: CASSSFDSFGNEQFF
CDR3 DNA: TGTGCCAGCAGTTCTTTCGACAGCTTTGGGAATGAGCAGTTCTTC
D gene: NA
J gene: TRBJ2-1
V gene: TRBV12-3/TRBV12-4
clone size: NA

CDR3 protein: CASSHTPGVQETQYF
CDR3 DNA: TGCGCCAGCAGCCACACCCCGGGAGTTCAAGAGACCCAGTACTTC
D gene: NA
J gene: TRBJ2-5
V gene: TRBV5-1
clone size: NA

CDR3 protein: CASSLSAGGLQETQYF
CDR3 DNA: TGTGCCAGCAGCCTTTCAGCGGGGGGGCTTCAAGAGACCCAGTACTTC
D gene: TRBD2
J gene: TRBJ2-5
V gene: TRBV7-9
clone size: NA

CDR3 protein: CASSTPSSGGDEQFF
CDR3 DNA: TGTGCCAGCAGCACCCCTTCCAGCGGGGGAGATGAGCAGTTCTTC
D gene: TRBD2
J gene: TRBJ2-1
V gene: TRBV28
clone size: few

CDR3 protein: CASSRTALSEAFF
CDR3 DNA: TGTGCCAGCTCAAGGACAGCTTTGTCTGAAGCTTTCTTT
D gene: NA
J gene: TRBJ1-1
V gene: TRBV18
clone size: NA

CDR3 protein: CASSGGTSYEQYF
CDR3 DNA: TGTGCCAGCAGTGGGGGGACCAGCTACGAGCAGTACTTC
D gene: NA
J gene: TRBJ2-7
V gene: TRBV12-3/TRBV12-4
clone size: few

CDR3 protein: CASSRPGLPTDTQYF
CDR3 DNA: TGTGCCAGCAGCCGACCGGGACTCCCAACAGATACGCAGTATTTT
D gene: NA
J gene: TRBJ2-3
V gene: TRBV14
clone size: NA

CDR3 protein: CASSEGQVYNEQFF
CDR3 DNA: TGTGCCAGCAGCGAAGGACAGGTCTACAATGAGCAGTTCTTC
D gene: TRBD1
J gene: TRBJ2-1
V gene: TRBV7-2
clone size: few

CDR3 protein: CASSLSLPNTYNEQFF
CDR3 DNA: TGTGCCAGCAGTTTATCTTTGCCAAATACATACAATGAGCAGTTCTTC
D gene: NA
J gene: TRBJ2-1
V gene: TRBV12-3/TRBV12-4
clone size: few

CDR3 protein: CASSGPIPNYEQYF
CDR3 DNA: TGTGCCAGCAGTGGCCCTATTCCGAACTACGAGCAGTACTTC
D gene: NA
J gene: TRBJ2-7
V gene: TRBV2
clone size: NA

CDR3 protein: CSAGPYSYEQYF
CDR3 DNA: TGCAGCGCGGGACCTTACTCCTACGAGCAGTACTTC
D gene: NA
J gene: TRBJ2-7
V gene: TRBV29-1
clone size: NA

CDR3 protein: CASSLVMVAGEQFF
CDR3 DNA: TGTGCCAGCAGCTTAGTAATGGTAGCGGGGGAACAGTTCTTC
D gene: TRBD2
J gene: TRBJ2-1
V gene: TRBV7-2
clone size: few

CDR3 protein: CASSLTSARPLSTDTQYF
CDR3 DNA: TGTGCCAGCAGTTTAACGTCAGCTCGTCCTCTAAGCACAGATACGCAGTATTTT
D gene: NA
J gene: TRBJ2-3
V gene: TRBV12-3/TRBV12-4
clone size: few

CDR3 protein: CASTSSAGGRTGELFF
CDR3 DNA: TGTGCCAGCACCTCCTCGGCAGGGGGTAGAACCGGGGAGCTGTTTTTT
D gene: TRBD1
J gene: TRBJ2-2
V gene: TRBV6-1
clone size: few

CDR3 protein: CATSLRDSLTSTDTQYF
CDR3 DNA: TGTGCCACCAGCTTAAGGGACAGCCTCACTAGCACAGATACGCAGTATTTT
D gene: TRBD1
J gene: TRBJ2-3
V gene: TRBV7-8
clone size: NA

CDR3 protein: CASSLDRKGEAFF
CDR3 DNA: TGTGCCAGCTCACTTGACAGGAAGGGTGAAGCTTTCTTT
D gene: NA
J gene: TRBJ1-1
V gene: TRBV18
clone size: few